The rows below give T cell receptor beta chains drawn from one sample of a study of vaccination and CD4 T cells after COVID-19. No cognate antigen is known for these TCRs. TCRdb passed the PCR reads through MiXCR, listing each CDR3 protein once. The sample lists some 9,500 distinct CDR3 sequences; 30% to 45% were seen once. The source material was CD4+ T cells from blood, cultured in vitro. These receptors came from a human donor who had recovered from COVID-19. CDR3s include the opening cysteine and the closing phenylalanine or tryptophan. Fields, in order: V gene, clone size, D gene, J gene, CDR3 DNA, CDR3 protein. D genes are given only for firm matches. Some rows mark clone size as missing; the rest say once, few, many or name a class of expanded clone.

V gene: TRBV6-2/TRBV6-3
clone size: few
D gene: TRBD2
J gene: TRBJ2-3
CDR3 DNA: TGTGCCAGCAGTTATAGCGGGGGGGTAGATACGCAGTATTTT
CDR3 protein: CASSYSGGVDTQYF

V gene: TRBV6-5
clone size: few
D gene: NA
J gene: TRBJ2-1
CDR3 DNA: TGTGCCAGCAGTTCGAACCCGGCCAATGAGCAGTTCTTC
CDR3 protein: CASSSNPANEQFF

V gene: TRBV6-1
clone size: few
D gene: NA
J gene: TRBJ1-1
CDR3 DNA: TGTGCTGCCCACGGGGCTAGCACTGAAGCTTTCTTT
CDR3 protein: CAAHGASTEAFF

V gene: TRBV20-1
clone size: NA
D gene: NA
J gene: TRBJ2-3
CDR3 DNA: TGCAGTGCCCTCCCTAGCACAGATACGCAGTATTTT
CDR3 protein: CSALPSTDTQYF

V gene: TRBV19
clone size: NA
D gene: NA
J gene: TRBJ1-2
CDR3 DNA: TGTGCCAGCGCTCTGGAGTGGTTTCGGGGCTACACCTTC
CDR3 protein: CASALEWFRGYTF

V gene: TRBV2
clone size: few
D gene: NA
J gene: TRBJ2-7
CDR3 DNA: TGTGCCAGCAGTGATGTGGGGCATTACGAGCAGTACTTC
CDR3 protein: CASSDVGHYEQYF

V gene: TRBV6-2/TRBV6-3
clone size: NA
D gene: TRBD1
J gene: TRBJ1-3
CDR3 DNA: TGTGCCAGCAGTTACTCGCGATGGTTGGGTGCGACAGGGGACATCAAACCCTCTGGAAACACCATATATTTT
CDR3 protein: CASSYSRWLGATGDIKPSGNTIYF

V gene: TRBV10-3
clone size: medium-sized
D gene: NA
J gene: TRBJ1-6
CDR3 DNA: TGTGCCATCAGTGAGTCGATTGCCGTCCCGGGTTCGTCCCTCCACTTT
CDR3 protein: CAISESIAVPGSSLHF

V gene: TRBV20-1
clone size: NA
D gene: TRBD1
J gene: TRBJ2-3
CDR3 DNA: TGCAGTGCTAGAGGTGGGACAGCTAGCACAGATACGCAGTATTTT
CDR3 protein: CSARGGTASTDTQYF

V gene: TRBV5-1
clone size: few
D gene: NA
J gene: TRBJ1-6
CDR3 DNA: TGCGCCAGCAGCTTGGGGGTAGAAGATAATTCACCCCTCCACTTT
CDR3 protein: CASSLGVEDNSPLHF

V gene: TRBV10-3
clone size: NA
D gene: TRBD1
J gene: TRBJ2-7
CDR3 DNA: TGTGCCATCACCCCGGGACAGGGACAATGGGAGCAGTACTTC
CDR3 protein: CAITPGQGQWEQYF

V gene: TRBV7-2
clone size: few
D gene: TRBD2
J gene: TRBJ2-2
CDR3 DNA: TGTGCCAGCAGCTTAGGAGGGACTAGTGGCACCGGGGAGCTGTTTTTT
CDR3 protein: CASSLGGTSGTGELFF

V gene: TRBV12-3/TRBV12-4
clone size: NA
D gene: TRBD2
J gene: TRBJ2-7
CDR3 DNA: TGTGCCAGCAGTTTGACTAGCGGGAGTGTAGGGCAGTACTTC
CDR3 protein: CASSLTSGSVGQYF

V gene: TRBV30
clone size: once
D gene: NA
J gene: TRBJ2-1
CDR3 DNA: TGTGCCTGGAGTGTAAAGACGGGCTCCTACAATGAGCAGTTCTTC
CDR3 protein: CAWSVKTGSYNEQFF

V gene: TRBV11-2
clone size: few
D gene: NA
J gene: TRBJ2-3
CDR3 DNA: TGTGCCAGCAGCTATCGGGACCGGAGCACAGATACGCAGTATTTT
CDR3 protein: CASSYRDRSTDTQYF

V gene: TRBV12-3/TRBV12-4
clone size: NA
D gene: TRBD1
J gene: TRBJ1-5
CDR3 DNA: TGTGCCAGCAGTTCGGGACAGGGGGTAGGGGATCAGCCCCAGCATTTT
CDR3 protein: CASSSGQGVGDQPQHF

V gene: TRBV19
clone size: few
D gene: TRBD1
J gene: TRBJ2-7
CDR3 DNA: TGTGCCAGTAGTTCGGAGGGCCTGGGGACAGGGTCCTACGAGCAGTACTTC
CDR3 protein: CASSSEGLGTGSYEQYF

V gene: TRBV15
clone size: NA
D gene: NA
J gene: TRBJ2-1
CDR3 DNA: TGTGCCACCAGCAGATTTGGCAGCTACAATGAGCAGTTCTTC
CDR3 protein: CATSRFGSYNEQFF

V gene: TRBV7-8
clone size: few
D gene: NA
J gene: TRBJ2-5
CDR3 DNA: TGTGCCAGCAGCTTTAGGCCCGGGGTTGAAACCCAAGAGACCCAGTACTTC
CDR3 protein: CASSFRPGVETQETQYF

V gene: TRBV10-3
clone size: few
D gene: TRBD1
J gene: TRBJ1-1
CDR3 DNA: TGTGCCATCAGTGAGCCCCCCGACAGGGCGCGAGGGTCTGAAGCTTTCTTT
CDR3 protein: CAISEPPDRARGSEAFF

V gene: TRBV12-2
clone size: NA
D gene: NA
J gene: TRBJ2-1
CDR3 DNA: TGTGCAAGTCGCCCTTTCAGGGGGTACAATGAGCAGTTCTTC
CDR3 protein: CASRPFRGYNEQFF

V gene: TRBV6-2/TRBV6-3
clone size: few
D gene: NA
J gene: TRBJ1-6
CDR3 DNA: TGTGCCAGCCGGCCGGGGGAATTACCCCTCCACTTT
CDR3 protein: CASRPGELPLHF

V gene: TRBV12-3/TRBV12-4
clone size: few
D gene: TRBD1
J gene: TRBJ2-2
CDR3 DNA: TGTGCCAGCAGGACAGGGGGCAACACCGGGGAGCTGTTTTTT
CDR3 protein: CASRTGGNTGELFF

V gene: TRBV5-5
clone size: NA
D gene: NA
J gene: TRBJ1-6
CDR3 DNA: TGTGCCAGCAGCTTGGCGCTAGGACAGAGCAATTCACCCCTCCACTTT
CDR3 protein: CASSLALGQSNSPLHF

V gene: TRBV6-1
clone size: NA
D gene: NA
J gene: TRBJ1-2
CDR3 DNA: TGTGCCAGCAGTGCCGATCAAGGGAACTATGGCTACACCTTC
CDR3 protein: CASSADQGNYGYTF

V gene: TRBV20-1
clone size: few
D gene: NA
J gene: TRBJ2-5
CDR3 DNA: TGCAGTGCGGGGGGCGCGGAGACCCAGTACTTC
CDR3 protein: CSAGGAETQYF

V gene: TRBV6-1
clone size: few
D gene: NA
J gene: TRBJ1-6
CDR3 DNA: TGTGCCAGCGGGGCAGAGGGTAATTCACCCCTCCACTTT
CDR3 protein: CASGAEGNSPLHF

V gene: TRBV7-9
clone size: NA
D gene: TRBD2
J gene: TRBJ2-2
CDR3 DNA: TGTGCCAGCAGCCCGGGACTATCGGGGGTCACCGGGGAGCTGTTTTTT
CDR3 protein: CASSPGLSGVTGELFF

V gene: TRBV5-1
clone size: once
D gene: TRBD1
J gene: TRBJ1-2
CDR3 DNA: TGCGCCACCGCAGCGACCCCAGGGGGCCCCAACTATGGCTACACCTTC
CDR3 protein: CATAATPGGPNYGYTF

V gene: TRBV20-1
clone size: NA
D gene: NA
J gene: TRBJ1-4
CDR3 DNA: TGCAGTGCTAGAGACCCAGGCGGGGGAGAAAAACTGTTTTTT
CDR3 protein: CSARDPGGGEKLFF

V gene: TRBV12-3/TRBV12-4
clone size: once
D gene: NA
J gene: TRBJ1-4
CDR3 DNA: TGTGCCAGCAGCAGCTCAGGGGCTGGGGAAAAACTGTTTTTT
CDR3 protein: CASSSSGAGEKLFF

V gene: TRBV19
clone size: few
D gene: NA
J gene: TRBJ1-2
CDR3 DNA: TGTGCCAGTAGTACAAGGACGGGACGGAGCGACTATGGCTACACCTTC
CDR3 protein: CASSTRTGRSDYGYTF

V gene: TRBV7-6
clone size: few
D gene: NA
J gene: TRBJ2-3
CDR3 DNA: TGTGCCAGCAGCTTAGGCAGCACAGATACGCAGTATTTT
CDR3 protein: CASSLGSTDTQYF